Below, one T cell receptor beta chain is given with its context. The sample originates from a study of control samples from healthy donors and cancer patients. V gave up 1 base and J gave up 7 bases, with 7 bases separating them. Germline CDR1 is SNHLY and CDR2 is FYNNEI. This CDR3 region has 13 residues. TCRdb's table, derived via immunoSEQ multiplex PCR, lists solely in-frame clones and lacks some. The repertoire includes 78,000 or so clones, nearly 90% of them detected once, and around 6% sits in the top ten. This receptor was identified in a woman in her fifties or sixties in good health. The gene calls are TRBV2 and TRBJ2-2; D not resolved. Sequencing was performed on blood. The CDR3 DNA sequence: TGTGCCAGCAGTGAAGAAGGGAACGGGGAGCTGTTTTTT. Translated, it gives CASSEEGNGELFF.